Each of the 32 T cell receptor beta chains below was sequenced from the same sample in a study of OX40 agonist ivuxolimab in advanced cancers. Method: immunoSEQ multiplex PCR; TCRdb's copy keeps in-frame clones and lacks some. The sample lists around 46,000 clones, roughly 91% occurring once. The sample here was CD4+ or CD8+ T cells sorted from blood, taken in a trial of the OX40 agonist ivuxolimab. These receptors all stem from an adult with an advanced solid tumor such as melanoma, head and neck, liver or kidney cancer.

A single count supports this clone. The rearrangement links TRBV6-5 to TRBJ1-2; D perhaps matches TRBD1 (5 bases). The CDR3 runs 16 residues. V was cut by 4 bases and J by 6 bases, with 21 bases left in between. Germline values: CDR1 MNHEY, CDR2 SVGAGI. The CDR3 protein is CASSWGLGRAGDGYTF. CDR3 nucleotides: TGTGCCAGCAGTTGGGGTCTGGGCAGGGCCGGGGATGGCTACACCTTC.

This rearrangement joins TRBV27 to TRBJ1-6; 9 nucleotides align to TRBD1. CDR1 MNHEY and CDR2 SMNVEV come from the germline V gene (reference sequence). The CDR3 consists of 17 residues. Germline trimming cut 4 bases from V and 3 bases from J; bases unmatched to any gene: 7. The CDR3 region has the DNA TGTGCCAGCAGTTCGGGACAGGGCGCCTTCTATAATTCACCCCTCCACTTT. Its protein product is CASSSGQGAFYNSPLHF.

The CDR3 loop reads CASSLREWNEQFF. In nucleotides, the CDR3 is TGTGCCAGCAGTCTCAGGGAATGGAATGAGCAGTTCTTC. This rearrangement joins TRBV27 to TRBJ2-1; D perhaps matches TRBD1 (5 bases). Trimming removed 5 bases at V and 7 bases at J, with 12 bases between. The CDR3 length is 13 residues. Germline-derived CDR1 and CDR2 are MNHEY and SMNVEV (reference sequence).

The CDR3 region is CASSNMGQPQHF. The DNA of the CDR3 is TGTGCCAGCAGTAATATGGGTCAGCCCCAGCATTTT. The chain is built from TRBV5-4 and TRBJ1-5; D is ambiguous. Trimming stripped 5 bases from V and 6 bases from J, with 9 bases between. The CDR3 runs 12 residues. Per the germline V gene, CDR1 is SGHNT and CDR2 is YYREEE (reference sequence).

The rearrangement links TRBV18 to TRBJ2-7, with D possibly matching TRBD1 (6 bases). The V gene lost 10 bases and the J gene lost 2 bases, with 12 bases spanning the gap. This CDR3 contains 12 residues. Germline values: CDR1 KGHSH, CDR2 LQKENI. The CDR3 loop is CATKGHTYEQYF. The CDR3, as DNA: TGTGCCACCAAGGGACATACCTACGAGCAGTACTTC.

The rearrangement joins TRBV4-1 to TRBJ2-7; D perhaps matches TRBD1 (5 bases). This CDR3 spans 16 amino acids. V was cut by 0 bases and J by 2 bases, with 14 bases left in between. CDR1 and CDR2 from the germline V gene are MGHRA and YSYEKL. The CDR3, as DNA: TGCGCCAGCAGCCAAGAAGCCACCCTGGGGCCCTACGAGCAGTACGTC. Its protein product is CASSQEATLGPYEQYV.

This clone appeared a single time. The rearrangement uses TRBV19 and TRBJ2-7; TRBD1 is a possible D gene (5 bases). CDR1 is LNHDA and CDR2 is SQIVND in the germline V gene (reference sequence). V lost 6 bases and J 0 bases, leaving 12 bases between the germline ends. The CDR3 is 14 residues long. CDR3 sequence reads: CASRKGHLSYEQYF. CDR3 in DNA: TGTGCCAGTAGAAAGGGGCACCTCTCCTACGAGCAGTACTTC.

This sequence joins TRBV9 and TRBJ1-1; D possibly corresponds to TRBD1 (5 bases). Germline lookup yields CDR1 SGDLS and CDR2 YYNGEE. V lost 0 bases and J lost 1, with 10 bases in between. This CDR3 comprises 15 residues. The CDR3 region has the DNA TGTGCCAGCAGCGTAGGGGCTACAGGGAACACTGAAGCTTTCTTT. This sequence encodes CASSVGATGNTEAFF. The variable domain in full, with the rest retrieved from reference TRBV9 and TRBJ1-1, is DSGVTQTPKHLITATGQRVTLRCSPRSGDLSVYWYQQSLDQGLQFLIQYYNGEERAKGNILERFSAQQFPDLHSELNLSSLELGDSALYFCASSVGATGNTEAFFGQGTRLTVV.

The chain is built from TRBV27 and TRBJ2-7; possibly TRBD1 for D (5 bases). Germline V lookup: CDR1 MNHEY, CDR2 SMNVEV (reference sequence). The V end lost 5 bases, the J end lost 0 bases, and 11 bases lay between the germline ends. The CDR3 sequence is 14 residues long. The CDR3 here is CASSPSGSSYEQYF. The DNA of the CDR3 is TGTGCCAGCAGTCCCTCAGGGTCCTCCTACGAGCAGTACTTC.

The rearrangement joins TRBV30 to TRBJ1-5, with TRBD1 as a possible D gene (5 bases). V was clipped by 2 bases and J by 11 bases, with 13 bases between them. Germline V gives CDR1 GTSNPN, CDR2 SVGIG (reference sequence). CDR3 length: 12 amino acids. The CDR3 sequence is CAWSSTGTSQHF. The CDR3 DNA is TGTGCCTGGAGTAGCACGGGGACCTCCCAGCATTTT.

The chain carries TRBV10-2 and TRBJ1-1; 12 bases are shared with TRBD1. The CDR3 contains 17 residues. Germline V gives CDR1 WSHSY, CDR2 SAAADI. J lost 2 bases, V lost 1 base, and 5 bases had no gene match. The DNA of the CDR3 is TGCGCCAGCAGTGAGTGGGACAGGGGGCCACGTAACACTGAAGCTTTCTTT. Translating gives CASSEWDRGPRNTEAFF.

The J gene is TRBJ1-1, the V gene TRBV11-3; no definite D call. In germline, CDR1 is SGHNT, CDR2 YENEEA. The CDR3 is made up of 14 amino acids. Deletions cut 0 bases from V and 2 bases from J, with 7 bases between. Here the CDR3 reads CASSLDRSNTEAFF. The DNA of the CDR3 is TGTGCCAGCAGCTTAGATCGGAGCAACACTGAAGCTTTCTTT.

Regarding this clone: At one of its ends the junction is not consistent with the germline gene, which may arise from a read error. The rearrangement uses TRBV7-7 and TRBJ2-7; the D call may be TRBD1 or TRBD2 (5 bases each). The CDR3 extends over 15 amino acids. The germline V gene has CDR1 SSHAT and CDR2 FNYEAQ (reference sequence). As DNA, the CDR3 is TGTGCTAGCAGCTTAGGGGACGGACACTCCTACGAGCAGTACTTC. Protein sequence: CASSLGDGHSYEQYF.

The chain is built from TRBV6-5 and TRBJ2-7; D ambiguous. Germline V gene lookup returns CDR1 MNHEY and CDR2 SVGAGI. The V and J ends lost 6 bases and 2 bases respectively, with 5 bases between them. The CDR3 sequence is 11 residues long. CDR3 protein: CASSEPYEQYF. For the CDR3, the DNA is TGTGCCAGCAGCGAACCCTACGAGCAGTACTTC.

The chain is built from TRBV18 and TRBJ1-1; D is ambiguous. The CDR3 has 18 residues. The V end lost 3 bases, the J end lost 0 bases, and 20 bases lay between the germline ends. CDR1 and CDR2 (germline): KGHSH, LQKENI. CDR3 DNA sequence: TGTGCCAGCTCACCGGCTTCAGCCGTTCCTCACATGAACACTGAAGCTTTCTTT. Translation gives CASSPASAVPHMNTEAFF.

The table lists this clone with a few counts. This sequence joins TRBV19 and TRBJ2-2; possible D gene TRBD1, 5 bases. The V end lost 1 base, the J end lost 6 bases, and 15 bases lay between the germline ends. The CDR3 consists of 16 residues. Germline lookup yields CDR1 LNHDA and CDR2 SQIVND (reference sequence). The CDR3 protein is CASSIAYDSIAGELFF. Written as DNA, the CDR3 is TGTGCCAGTAGTATAGCTTACGACAGCATAGCCGGGGAGCTGTTTTTT.

The rearrangement joins TRBV29-1 to TRBJ1-2, with 8 bases that match TRBD1. This CDR3 contains 11 residues. The V gene's germline CDR1 is SQVTM and CDR2 ANQGSEA. J was trimmed by 6 bases and V by 6 bases; bases with no gene match: 3. The CDR3 loop reads CSVGQGDGYTF. CDR3 coding DNA: TGCAGCGTCGGACAGGGAGATGGCTACACCTTC.

The chain links TRBV4-3 to TRBJ1-2; possible D gene TRBD1, 6 bases. Trimming pared 4 bases from V and 5 bases from J, leaving 11 bases between. The CDR3 has 13 amino acids. Germline CDR1 reads LGHNA; CDR2 reads YSLEER. CDR3 amino acids: CASSPRGVYGYTF. CDR3 DNA sequence: TGCGCCAGCAGCCCTAGGGGGGTTTATGGCTACACCTTC.

The chain has TRBV28 and TRBJ2-7, with TRBD1 matching over 11 bases. After removal of 5 bases from V and 4 bases from J, the junction contained 13 bases not matched to a gene. The CDR3 spans 17 residues. Germline CDR1 reads MDHEN; CDR2 reads SYDVKM. In nucleotides, the CDR3 is TGTGCCAGCAGTAACCACCTGACGGGACAGGGGGTGTACGAGCAGTACTTC. Translated, it gives CASSNHLTGQGVYEQYF.

The chain joins TRBV7-9 to TRBJ1-4, with a tentative D call TRBD1 (6 bases). Deletions cut 5 bases from V and 8 bases from J, with 18 bases between. The CDR3 runs to 15 residues. Germline values: CDR1 SEHNR, CDR2 FQNEAQ (reference sequence). Here the CDR3 DNA reads TGTGCCAGCAGCCCGACCGGGCAGGGGAGCGAAAAACTGTTTTTT. Its protein product is CASSPTGQGSEKLFF.

The rearrangement joins TRBV5-1 to TRBJ1-3; 7 positions match TRBD1. This CDR3 contains 15 residues. The trim removed 2 bases at V and 0 bases at J, leaving 2 bases unmatched. CDR1 is SGHRS, CDR2 YFSETQ, per germline. CDR3: CASSLQGPSGNTIYF. The CDR3 region has the DNA TGCGCCAGCAGCTTACAGGGGCCCTCTGGAAACACCATATATTTT.

The chain has TRBV28 and TRBJ2-1, with TRBD1 as a possible D gene (6 bases). The CDR3 totals 15 residues. The germline gives CDR1 MDHEN, CDR2 SYDVKM. The V and J ends lost 3 bases and 8 bases respectively, with 17 bases between them. The CDR3 is CASSFGQGKVDEQFF. CDR3 sequence (DNA): TGTGCCAGCAGTTTTGGGCAGGGGAAGGTAGATGAGCAGTTCTTC.

The V and J genes are TRBV7-6 and TRBJ1-3, with no clear D. The ends were cut back, 2 bases at V and 1 base at J, with 9 bases in the middle. CDR1 SGHVS and CDR2 FNYEAQ come from the germline V gene. The CDR3 contains 15 residues. CDR3 nucleotide sequence: TGTGCCAGCAGCTTACTCCCGGGGTCTGGAAACACCATATATTTT. Translated: CASSLLPGSGNTIYF.

CDR3 in amino acids: CASSIGTGGAWTQYF. DNA of the CDR3: TGTGCCAGCAGTATAGGGACAGGGGGCGCCTGGACCCAGTACTTC. J is TRBJ2-5 and V is TRBV27; 12 bases map to TRBD1. V lost 5 bases to trimming and J lost 7 bases; unmatched junction nucleotides: 8. Germline CDR1 and CDR2: MNHEY and SMNVEV (reference sequence). The CDR3 spans 15 residues.

The chain carries TRBV19 and TRBJ2-7; 9 positions agree with TRBD1. J gave up 7 bases and V 4 bases, and 5 bases lay outside the gene matches. This CDR3 comprises 13 residues. Germline CDR1 and CDR2: LNHDA and SQIVND (reference sequence). CDR3 residues: CASSTGQGGEQYF. The CDR3 nucleotides read TGTGCCAGTAGTACGGGACAGGGAGGGGAGCAGTACTTC.

J is TRBJ2-5 and V is TRBV5-1, with D possibly TRBD2 on 7 matching bases. This CDR3 is built from 19 residues. V lost 2 bases, J lost 5 bases, and 28 bases lay in between. Germline CDR1 and CDR2: SGHRS and YFSETQ. CDR3 residues: CASSFPPDSPGGLRETQYF. The CDR3 DNA sequence: TGCGCCAGCAGCTTCCCCCCCGATTCTCCCGGGGGGCTAAGGGAGACCCAGTACTTC.

As DNA, the CDR3 is TGCGCCAGCAGCCAACAGCGGGGGACCTACAATGAGCAGTTCTTC. It encodes CASSQQRGTYNEQFF. The chain uses TRBV4-3 and TRBJ2-1; the match to TRBD2 covers 8 bases. The CDR3 is 15 amino acids. The germline V gene has CDR1 LGHNA and CDR2 YSLEER. Trimming at V came to 2 bases and at J to 2 bases, leaving 2 bases not matched to a gene.

This clone was detected only once. The chain combines TRBV11-3 with TRBJ1-5; TRBD1 matches 7 bases. The CDR3 is 17 residues long. The V segment lost 1 base and the J segment 11 bases; nucleotides outside the gene matches: 17. Germline V gene lookup returns CDR1 SGHNT and CDR2 YENEEA. CDR3: CASSLGVGQAPIGAQHF. CDR3 sequence (DNA): TGTGCCAGCAGCTTAGGGGTCGGACAGGCACCTATCGGGGCCCAGCATTTT.

The J gene is TRBJ2-7, the V gene TRBV9, with 7 bases aligning to TRBD2. CDR3 length equals 16 residues. Per the germline V gene, CDR1 is SGDLS and CDR2 is YYNGEE. With V trimmed by 0 bases and J by 1 base, 7 bases remained unmatched. The CDR3 region has the DNA TGTGCCAGCAGCGTAGATATAGCTAGCGGTTCCTACGAGCAGTACTTC. It translates to CASSVDIASGSYEQYF.

The CDR3 region is CASGHLDEWQETQYF. CDR3 bases: TGTGCCAGCGGACACCTTGATGAATGGCAAGAGACCCAGTACTTC. The chain links TRBV27 to TRBJ2-5, with D perhaps matching TRBD1 (5 bases). Trimming cost V 8 bases and J 2 bases, with 18 bases left between them. CDR3 length: 15 residues. Germline V gene sequence: CDR1 MNHEY, CDR2 SMNVEV (reference sequence).

The CDR3 protein is CASRFPGLAAYNEQFF. The CDR3 bases are TGTGCCAGCAGATTCCCGGGACTAGCGGCCTACAATGAGCAGTTCTTC. The gene calls are TRBV7-9 and TRBJ2-1, with 11 bases fitting TRBD2. The V segment lost 6 bases and the J segment 2 bases; nucleotides outside the gene matches: 6. The CDR3 spans 16 residues. Germline V gives CDR1 SEHNR, CDR2 FQNEAQ (reference sequence).

V is TRBV30 and J is TRBJ2-7; D call uncertain. Trimming stripped 0 bases from V and 3 bases from J, with 6 bases between. Germline V gene lookup returns CDR1 GTSNPN and CDR2 SVGIG (reference sequence). The CDR3 has 12 amino acids. In nucleotides, the CDR3 is TGTGCCTGGAGTGTACAGCACTACGAGCAGTACTTC. It translates to CAWSVQHYEQYF.